This T cell receptor beta chain was captured by sequencing in a study of HIV-infected patients and healthy controls. This clonotype was counted only a few times. Reverse transcription used around 540 ng RNA and constant-region primers for alpha and beta. Using multiplexing indices, alpha and beta chain libraries were generated apart by chain-specific third strand synthesis. TCRdb called the 5' RACE reads again in MiXCR, with one record for every CDR3 protein. The top ten clones hold 3.1% of a sample with some 17,000 distinct CDR3 sequences, 10% of them seen once. No cell fractionation was done, so the repertoire covers all unsorted peripheral blood T cells. The germline V gene has CDR1 DFQATT and CDR2 SNEGSKA (reference sequence). V trimming: 3 bases; J trimming: 9 bases; junction bases outside the gene matches: 2. This CDR3 has 10 amino acids.

The sequence derives from an adult in good health. Sequenced input: blood. The V and J genes are TRBV20-1 and TRBJ2-7; 7 bases align to TRBD2. The CDR3 DNA reads TGCAGTGCTAGTTCGGGGGGGCAGTACTTC. It encodes CSASSGGQYF.